The 5 T cell receptor beta chains listed next were all sequenced from one sample in a study of blood T cell repertoires in COVID-19. Method: immunoSEQ multiplex PCR; TCRdb's copy keeps in-frame clones and lacks some. The data hold 100,000 to 120,000 clones, with approximately 83% observed a single time. Input material: peripheral blood. The receptor set was obtained from a man aged 45-65 years with acute or convalescent COVID-19.

This clone was picked up one time. Here the CDR3 DNA reads TGTGCCAGCAGCGTAGGAGGCGGGAGTACGGATGAGCAGTTCTTC. Amino acids: CASSVGGGSTDEQFF. The chain links TRBV9 to TRBJ2-1, with 7 bases fitting TRBD2. The CDR3 length is 15 residues. Germline loops: CDR1 SGDLS, CDR2 YYNGEE. Trimming took 0 bases from V and 8 from J; bases not matched to a gene: 8.

The J gene is TRBJ2-7, the V gene TRBV11-3; 8 bases agree with TRBD1. This CDR3 spans 15 amino acids. Germline lookup yields CDR1 SGHNT and CDR2 YENEEA. The trim removed 1 base at V and 4 bases at J, leaving 6 bases unmatched. The CDR3 DNA is TGTGCCAGCAGCTTAGGGGACAGGTCGGATTACGAGCAGTACTTC. This codes for CASSLGDRSDYEQYF. The full variable domain, in which reference TRBV11-3 and TRBJ2-7 provide the parts outside the CDR3, is EAGVVQSPRYKIIEKKQPVAFWCNPISGHNTLYWYLQNLGQGPELLIRYENEEAVDDSQLPKDRFSAERLKGVDSTLKIQPAELGDSAVYLCASSLGDRSDYEQYFGPGTRLTVT.

The chain joins TRBV30 to TRBJ2-1, with D perhaps TRBD1 (6 bases). The germline gives CDR1 GTSNPN, CDR2 SVGIG (reference sequence). V was cut by 5 bases and J by 6 bases, with 11 bases left in between. The CDR3 sequence is 12 residues long. The CDR3 bases are TGTGCCTGGGCTACAGGGTTCAATGAGCAGTTCTTC. Protein sequence: CAWATGFNEQFF.

The genes are TRBV25-1 and TRBJ1-1; D might be TRBD1 (5 bases). V lost 2 bases and J 7 bases, leaving 8 bases between the germline ends. CDR3 length: 12 amino acids. Germline V CDR1 and CDR2: MGHDK, SYGVNS. The CDR3 sequence: CASSEAGNEAFF. The CDR3 coding sequence is TGTGCCAGCAGTGAAGCAGGGAATGAAGCTTTCTTT.

The chain is built from TRBV2 and TRBJ2-2, with D tentatively TRBD2 (6 bases). The CDR3 is 14 amino acids. V lost 3 bases and J lost 6, with 11 bases in between. Germline CDR1 and CDR2: SNHLY and FYNNEI. The CDR3 loop reads CASSDAGFAGELFF. The CDR3, as DNA: TGTGCCAGCAGTGATGCGGGGTTCGCCGGGGAGCTGTTTTTT.